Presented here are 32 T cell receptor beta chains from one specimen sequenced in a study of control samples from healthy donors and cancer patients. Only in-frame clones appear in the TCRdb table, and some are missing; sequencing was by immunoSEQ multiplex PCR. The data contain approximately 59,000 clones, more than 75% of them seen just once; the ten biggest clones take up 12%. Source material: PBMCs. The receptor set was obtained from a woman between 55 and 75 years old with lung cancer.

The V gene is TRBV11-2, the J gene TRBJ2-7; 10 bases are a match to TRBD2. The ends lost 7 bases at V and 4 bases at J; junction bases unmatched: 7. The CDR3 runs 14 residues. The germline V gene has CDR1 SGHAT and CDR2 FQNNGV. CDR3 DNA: TGTGCCAGCACGCGGACTAGCGGATCTTACGAGCAGTACTTC. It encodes CASTRTSGSYEQYF. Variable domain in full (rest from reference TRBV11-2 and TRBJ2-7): EAGVAQSPRYKIIEKRQSVAFWCNPISGHATLYWYQQILGQGPKLLIQFQNNGVVDDSQLPKDRFSAERLKGVDSTLKIQPAKLEDSAVYLCASTRTSGSYEQYFGPGTRLTVT.

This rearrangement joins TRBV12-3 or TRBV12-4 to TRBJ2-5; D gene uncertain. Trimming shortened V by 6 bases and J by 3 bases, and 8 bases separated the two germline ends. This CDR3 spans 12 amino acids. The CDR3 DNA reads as TGTGCCAGCAGCGAGACTGAAGAGACCCAGTACTTC. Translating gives CASSETEETQYF.

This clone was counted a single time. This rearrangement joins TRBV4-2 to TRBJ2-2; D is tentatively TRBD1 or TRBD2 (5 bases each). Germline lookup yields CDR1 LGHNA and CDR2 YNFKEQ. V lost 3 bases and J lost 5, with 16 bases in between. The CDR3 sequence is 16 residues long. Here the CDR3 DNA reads TGTGCCAGCAGCCATCCAACGGGGACCCATACCGGGGAGCTGTTTTTT. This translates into CASSHPTGTHTGELFF.

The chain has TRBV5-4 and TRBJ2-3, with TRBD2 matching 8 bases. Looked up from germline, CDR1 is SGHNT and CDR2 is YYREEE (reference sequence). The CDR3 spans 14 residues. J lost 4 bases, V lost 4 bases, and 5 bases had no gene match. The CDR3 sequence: CASSGGRFADTQYF. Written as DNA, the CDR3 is TGTGCCAGCAGCGGCGGGAGGTTCGCAGATACGCAGTATTTT.

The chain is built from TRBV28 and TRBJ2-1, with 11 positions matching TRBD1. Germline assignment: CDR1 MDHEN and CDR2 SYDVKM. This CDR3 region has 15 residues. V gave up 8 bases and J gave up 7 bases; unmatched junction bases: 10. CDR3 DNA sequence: TGTGCCAGCCTCAAAACCGGACAGGGGGCGAATGAGCAGTTCTTC. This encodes CASLKTGQGANEQFF. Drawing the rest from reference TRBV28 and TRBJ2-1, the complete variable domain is DVKVTQSSRYLVKRTGEKVFLECVQDMDHENMFWYRQDPGLGLRLIYFSYDVKMKEKGDIPEGYSVSREKKERFSLILESASTNQTSMYLCASLKTGQGANEQFFGPGTRLTVL.

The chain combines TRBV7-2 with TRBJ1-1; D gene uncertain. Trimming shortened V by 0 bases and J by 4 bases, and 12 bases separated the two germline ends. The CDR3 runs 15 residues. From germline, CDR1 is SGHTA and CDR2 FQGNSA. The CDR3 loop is CASSLASGLGTEAFF. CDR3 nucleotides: TGTGCCAGCAGCTTAGCCTCAGGCCTGGGCACTGAAGCTTTCTTT.

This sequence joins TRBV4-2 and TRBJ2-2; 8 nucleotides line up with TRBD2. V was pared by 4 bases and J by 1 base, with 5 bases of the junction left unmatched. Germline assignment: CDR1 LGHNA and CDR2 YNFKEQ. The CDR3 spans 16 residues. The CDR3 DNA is TGTGCCAGCAGCCCCCGGGGGGGCCGGAACACCGGGGAGCTGTTTTTT. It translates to CASSPRGGRNTGELFF.

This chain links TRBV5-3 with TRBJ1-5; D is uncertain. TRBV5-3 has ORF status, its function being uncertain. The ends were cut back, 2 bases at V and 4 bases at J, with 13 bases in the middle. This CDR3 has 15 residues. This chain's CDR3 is CARSLLWAGNQPQHF. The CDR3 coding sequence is TGTGCCAGAAGCTTATTGTGGGCGGGAAATCAGCCCCAGCATTTT.

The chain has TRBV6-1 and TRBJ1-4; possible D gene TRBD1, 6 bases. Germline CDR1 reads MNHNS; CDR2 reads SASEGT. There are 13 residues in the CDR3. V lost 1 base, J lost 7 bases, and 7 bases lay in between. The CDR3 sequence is CASSEGTVEKLFF. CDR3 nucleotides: TGTGCCAGCAGTGAAGGGACAGTTGAAAAACTGTTTTTT.

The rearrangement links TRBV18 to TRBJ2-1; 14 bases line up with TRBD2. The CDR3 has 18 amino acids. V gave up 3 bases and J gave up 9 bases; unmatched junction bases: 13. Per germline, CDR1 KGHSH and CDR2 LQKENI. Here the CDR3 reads CASSPFLPGLAGAIEQFF. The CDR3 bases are TGTGCCAGCTCACCTTTCCTACCGGGACTAGCGGGAGCTATTGAGCAGTTCTTC.

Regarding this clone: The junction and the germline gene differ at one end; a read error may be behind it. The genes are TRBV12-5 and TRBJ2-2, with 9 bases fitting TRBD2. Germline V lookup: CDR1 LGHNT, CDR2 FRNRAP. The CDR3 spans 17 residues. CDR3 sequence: CARGCGRGGTNTGELFF. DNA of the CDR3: TGTGCTCGTGGGTGCGGGAGGGGGGGAACGAACACCGGGGAGCTGTTTTTT.

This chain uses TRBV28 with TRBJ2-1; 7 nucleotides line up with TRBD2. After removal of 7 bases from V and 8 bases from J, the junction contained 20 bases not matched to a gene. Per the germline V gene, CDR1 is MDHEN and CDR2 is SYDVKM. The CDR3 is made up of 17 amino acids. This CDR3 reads CASKGPRREIGPHEQFF. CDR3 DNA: TGTGCCAGCAAGGGCCCTCGGCGGGAGATAGGTCCCCATGAGCAGTTCTTC.

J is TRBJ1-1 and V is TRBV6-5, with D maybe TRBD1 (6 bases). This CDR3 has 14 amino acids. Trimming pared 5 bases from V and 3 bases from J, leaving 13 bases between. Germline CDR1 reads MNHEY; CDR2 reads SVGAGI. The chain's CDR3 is CASSRQVWDTEAFF. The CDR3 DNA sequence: TGTGCCAGCAGTCGACAGGTATGGGACACTGAAGCTTTCTTT.

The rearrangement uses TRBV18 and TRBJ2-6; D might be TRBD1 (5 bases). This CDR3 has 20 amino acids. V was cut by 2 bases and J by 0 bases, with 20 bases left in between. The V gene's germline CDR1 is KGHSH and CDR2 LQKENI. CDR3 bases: TGTGCCAGCTCACCAGTCTCCAGGGCAGCTAGAGCCTCTGGGGCCAACGTCCTGACTTTC. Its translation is CASSPVSRAARASGANVLTF.

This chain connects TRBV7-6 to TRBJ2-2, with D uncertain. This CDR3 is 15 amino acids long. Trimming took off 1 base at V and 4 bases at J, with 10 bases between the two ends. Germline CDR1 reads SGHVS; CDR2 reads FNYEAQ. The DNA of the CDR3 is TGTGCCAGCAGCTTAGAGGGTTCGGTCACCGGGGAGCTGTTTTTT. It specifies CASSLEGSVTGELFF.

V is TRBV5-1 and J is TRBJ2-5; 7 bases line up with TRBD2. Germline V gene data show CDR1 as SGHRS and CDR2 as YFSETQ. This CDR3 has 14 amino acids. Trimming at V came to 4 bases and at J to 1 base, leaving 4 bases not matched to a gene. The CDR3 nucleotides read TGCGCCAGCAGCATGGCTAGCGGCCAAGAGACCCAGTACTTC. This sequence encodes CASSMASGQETQYF.

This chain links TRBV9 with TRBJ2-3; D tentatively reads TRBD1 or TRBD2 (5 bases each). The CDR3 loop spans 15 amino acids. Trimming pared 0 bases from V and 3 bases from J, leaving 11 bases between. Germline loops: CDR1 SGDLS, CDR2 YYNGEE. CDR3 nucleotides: TGTGCCAGCAGCGTAGTGGGGGATGGAACAGATACGCAGTATTTT. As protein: CASSVVGDGTDTQYF.

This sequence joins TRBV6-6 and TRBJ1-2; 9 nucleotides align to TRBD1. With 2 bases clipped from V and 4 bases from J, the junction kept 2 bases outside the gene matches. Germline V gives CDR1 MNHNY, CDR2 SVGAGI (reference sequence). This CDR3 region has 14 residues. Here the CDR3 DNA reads TGTGCCAGCAGTTACACGGACAGGGGCTATGGCTACACCTTC. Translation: CASSYTDRGYGYTF.

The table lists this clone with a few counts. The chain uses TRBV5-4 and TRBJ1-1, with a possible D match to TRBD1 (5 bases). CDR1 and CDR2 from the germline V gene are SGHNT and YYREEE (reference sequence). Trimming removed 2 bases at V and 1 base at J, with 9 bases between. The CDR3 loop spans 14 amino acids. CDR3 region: CASSFTGGNTEAFF. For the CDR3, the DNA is TGTGCCAGCAGCTTTACCGGGGGGAACACTGAAGCTTTCTTT.

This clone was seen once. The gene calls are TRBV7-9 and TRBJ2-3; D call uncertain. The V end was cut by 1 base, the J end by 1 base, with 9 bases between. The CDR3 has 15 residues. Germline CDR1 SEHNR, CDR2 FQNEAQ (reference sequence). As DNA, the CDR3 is TGTGCCAGCAGCTTAGAGTTGTGGCGCACAGATACGCAGTATTTT. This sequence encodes CASSLELWRTDTQYF.

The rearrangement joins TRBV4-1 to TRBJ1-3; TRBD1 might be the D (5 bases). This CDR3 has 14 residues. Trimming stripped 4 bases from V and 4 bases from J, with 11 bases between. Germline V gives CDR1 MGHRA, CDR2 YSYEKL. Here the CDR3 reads CASSPPGEGNTIYF. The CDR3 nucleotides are TGCGCCAGCAGCCCCCCGGGGGAGGGAAACACCATATATTTT.

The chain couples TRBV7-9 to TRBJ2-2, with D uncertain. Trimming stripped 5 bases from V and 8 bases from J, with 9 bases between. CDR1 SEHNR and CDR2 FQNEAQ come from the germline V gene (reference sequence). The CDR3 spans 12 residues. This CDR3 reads CASSQGFGELFF. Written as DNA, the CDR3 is TGTGCCAGCAGCCAAGGGTTTGGGGAGCTGTTTTTT.

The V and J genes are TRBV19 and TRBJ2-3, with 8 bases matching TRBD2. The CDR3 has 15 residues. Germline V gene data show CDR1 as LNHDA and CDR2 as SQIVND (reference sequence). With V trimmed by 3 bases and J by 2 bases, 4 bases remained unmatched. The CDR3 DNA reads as TGTGCCAGTAGTATCGCTAGCGGGCCCACAGATACGCAGTATTTT. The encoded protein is CASSIASGPTDTQYF. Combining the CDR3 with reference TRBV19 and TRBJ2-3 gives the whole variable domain DGGITQSPKYLFRKEGQNVTLSCEQNLNHDAMYWYRQDPGQGLRLIYYSQIVNDFQKGDIAEGYSVSREKKESFPLTVTSAQKNPTAFYLCASSIASGPTDTQYFGPGTRLTVL.

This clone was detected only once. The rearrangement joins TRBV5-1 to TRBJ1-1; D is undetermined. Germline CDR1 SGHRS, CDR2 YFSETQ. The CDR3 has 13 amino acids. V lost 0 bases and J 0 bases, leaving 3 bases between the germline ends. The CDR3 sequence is CASSLVLNTEAFF. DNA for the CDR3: TGCGCCAGCAGCTTGGTTTTGAACACTGAAGCTTTCTTT. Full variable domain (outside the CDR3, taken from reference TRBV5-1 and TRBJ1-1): KAGVTQTPRYLIKTRGQQVTLSCSPISGHRSVSWYQQTPGQGLQFLFEYFSETQRNKGNFPGRFSGRQFSNSRSEMNVSTLELGDSALYLCASSLVLNTEAFFGQGTRLTVV.

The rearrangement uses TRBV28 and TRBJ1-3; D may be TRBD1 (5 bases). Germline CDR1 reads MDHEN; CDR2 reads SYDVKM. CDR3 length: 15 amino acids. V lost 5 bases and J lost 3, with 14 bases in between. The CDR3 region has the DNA TGTGCCAGCAGTAGTACAGGACTATATGGAAACACCATATATTTT. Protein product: CASSSTGLYGNTIYF.

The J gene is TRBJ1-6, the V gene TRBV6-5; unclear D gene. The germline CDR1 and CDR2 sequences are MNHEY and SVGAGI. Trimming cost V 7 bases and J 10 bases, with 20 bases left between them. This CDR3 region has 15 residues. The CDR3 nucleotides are TGTGCCAGCAACAAAGACTTTTCGGTTGGGTCACCCCTCCACTTT. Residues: CASNKDFSVGSPLHF.

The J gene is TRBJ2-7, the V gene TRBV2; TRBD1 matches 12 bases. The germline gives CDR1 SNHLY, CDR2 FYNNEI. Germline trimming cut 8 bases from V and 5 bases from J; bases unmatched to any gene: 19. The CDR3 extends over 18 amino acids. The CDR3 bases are TGTGCCAGCCAGGGGACAGGGGGCTTCGTGGGGCCCATTCACGAGCAGTACTTC. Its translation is CASQGTGGFVGPIHEQYF. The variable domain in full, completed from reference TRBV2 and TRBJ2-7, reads EPEVTQTPSHQVTQMGQEVILRCVPISNHLYFYWYRQILGQKVEFLVSFYNNEISEKSEIFDDQFSVERPDGSNFTLKIRSTKLEDSAMYFCASQGTGGFVGPIHEQYFGPGTRLTVT.

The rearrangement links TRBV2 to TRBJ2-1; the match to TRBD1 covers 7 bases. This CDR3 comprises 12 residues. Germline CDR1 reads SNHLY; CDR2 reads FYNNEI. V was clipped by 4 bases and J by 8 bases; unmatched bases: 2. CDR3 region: CASSGDSYEQFF. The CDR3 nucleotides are TGTGCCAGCAGTGGGGACAGCTATGAGCAGTTCTTC.

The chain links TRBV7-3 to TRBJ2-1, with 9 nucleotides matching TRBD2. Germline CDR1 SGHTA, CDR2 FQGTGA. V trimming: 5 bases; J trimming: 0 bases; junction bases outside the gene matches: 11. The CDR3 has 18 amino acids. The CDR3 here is CASSPRGLAGRSYNEQFF. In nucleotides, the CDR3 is TGTGCCAGCAGCCCTAGAGGTCTAGCGGGGCGCTCCTACAATGAGCAGTTCTTC.

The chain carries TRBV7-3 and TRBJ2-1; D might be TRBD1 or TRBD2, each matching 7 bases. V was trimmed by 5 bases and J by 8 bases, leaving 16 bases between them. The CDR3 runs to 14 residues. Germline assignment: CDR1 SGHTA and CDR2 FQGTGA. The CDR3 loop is CASSTPQGGHEQFF. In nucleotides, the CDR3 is TGTGCCAGCAGCACCCCCCAGGGGGGGCATGAGCAGTTCTTC.

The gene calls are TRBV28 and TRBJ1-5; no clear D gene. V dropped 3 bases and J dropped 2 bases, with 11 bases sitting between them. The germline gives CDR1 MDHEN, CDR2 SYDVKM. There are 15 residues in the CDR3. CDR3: CASSLVAGRNQPQHF. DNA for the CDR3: TGTGCCAGCAGTTTGGTGGCAGGCCGCAATCAGCCCCAGCATTTT.

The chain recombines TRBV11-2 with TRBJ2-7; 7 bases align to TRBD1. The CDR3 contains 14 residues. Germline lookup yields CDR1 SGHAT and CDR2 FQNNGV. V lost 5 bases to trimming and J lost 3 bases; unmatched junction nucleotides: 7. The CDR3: CASSPRDSYYEQYF. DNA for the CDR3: TGTGCCAGCAGCCCTCGGGACAGCTACTACGAGCAGTACTTC.